A single sample is the source of the 3 T cell receptor beta chains below, sequenced in a study of blood T cells in healthy people across ages. Primed by a sample-barcoded 5' primer and a J-beta primer mix, a second PCR proceeded for about 7 to 11 cycles. TCRdb recomputed calls from the 5' RACE reads with MiXCR, one row per CDR3 protein. The sample records some 900,000 distinct CDR3 sequences, roughly 50% being singletons. Sequenced: blood. These receptors came from a man aged 25-45 years in good health.

There are a few counts of this clonotype. The chain combines TRBV29-1 with TRBJ2-2, with D uncertain. Trimming pared 1 base from V and 1 base from J, leaving 10 bases between. From germline, CDR1 is SQVTM and CDR2 ANQGSEA. The CDR3 has 15 amino acids. CDR3 in DNA: TGCAGCGTTGAAGTAATGGGGTGGAACACCGGGGAGCTGTTTTTT. Its protein is CSVEVMGWNTGELFF.

The sample holds many counts of this clonotype. The chain couples TRBV11-2 to TRBJ2-5, with D hard to call. Germline V lookup: CDR1 SGHAT, CDR2 FQNNGV. The CDR3 runs 13 residues. Trimming removed 1 base from V and 3 bases from J, with 6 bases in between. The DNA for the CDR3 is TGTGCCAGCAGCTTAGCTCGAAAAGAGACCCAGTACTTC. Translating gives CASSLARKETQYF. Filled out from reference TRBV11-2 and TRBJ2-5, the complete variable domain reads EAGVAQSPRYKIIEKRQSVAFWCNPISGHATLYWYQQILGQGPKLLIQFQNNGVVDDSQLPKDRFSAERLKGVDSTLKIQPAKLEDSAVYLCASSLARKETQYFGPGTRLLVL.

The chain employs TRBV6-5 and TRBJ2-1, with 9 bases fitting TRBD2. The V gene's germline CDR1 is MNHEY and CDR2 SVGAGI. The length of the CDR3 is 14 residues. The V gene end was trimmed by 9 bases and the J gene end by 4 bases; junction bases not matched to a gene: 7. CDR3 nucleotide sequence: TGTGCCAGTCGCCGGGCGGGGGGGTACAATGAGCAGTTCTTC. Its translation is CASRRAGGYNEQFF.